The 30 T cell receptor beta chains given below trace back to one sample, sequenced in a study of cytomegalovirus exposure and HLA in healthy donors. It was with 60 Vbeta and 13 Jbeta primers that the PCR ran. Clones were sequenced by immunoSEQ multiplex PCR, and TCRdb holds only the in-frame ones, with some missing. The data hold about 120,000 clones, with around 75% observed a single time. Sequenced input: PBMCs. These receptors came from a young man in good health and CMV-seronegative.

V is TRBV10-2 and J is TRBJ1-1, with D possibly being TRBD1 (5 bases). The V end was cut by 7 bases, the J end by 2 bases, with 14 bases between. There are 14 residues in the CDR3. The germline V gene encodes CDR1 WSHSY and CDR2 SAAADI. CDR3 coding DNA: TGCGCCAGCATCCTCCCCGGGGGAAACACTGAAGCTTTCTTT. Its translation is CASILPGGNTEAFF.

J is TRBJ2-2 and V is TRBV27, with TRBD1 identical over 10 bases. From germline, CDR1 is MNHEY and CDR2 SMNVEV (reference sequence). This CDR3 contains 14 residues. After removal of 8 bases from V and 6 bases from J, the junction contained 6 bases not matched to a gene. CDR3 DNA: TGTGCCAGCTTGGGACAGGGGCCGGCCGGGGAGCTGTTTTTT. Translation gives CASLGQGPAGELFF.

The V call is TRBV19, the J call TRBJ2-7; 11 bases fit TRBD1. Per germline, CDR1 LNHDA and CDR2 SQIVND (reference sequence). Trimming cost V 8 bases and J 4 bases; bases outside gene matches: 7. The CDR3 sequence is 14 residues long. CDR3 protein: CASRGQGALYEQYF. CDR3 nucleotide sequence: TGTGCCAGTCGAGGACAGGGGGCCCTTTACGAGCAGTACTTC.

In this sample, this clone turned up once. The CDR3 DNA follows: TGCGCCAGCAGTCCCGGGACAGTTAATCAGCCCCAGCATTTT. This sequence encodes CASSPGTVNQPQHF. The rearrangement links TRBV5-1 to TRBJ1-5, with 7 positions matching TRBD1. This CDR3 comprises 14 residues. Germline V lookup: CDR1 SGHRS, CDR2 YFSETQ. Trimming removed 5 bases from V and 4 bases from J; junction bases left unmatched: 6.

In DNA, the CDR3 is TGTGCCAGCACGACCCGGGTCCCAAGTCGTGAAAAACTGTTTTTT. Translation gives CASTTRVPSREKLFF. The chain joins TRBV5-5 to TRBJ1-4; D gene uncertain. CDR3 length equals 15 residues. Trimming removed 6 bases at V and 7 bases at J, with 19 bases between. From germline, CDR1 is SGHKS and CDR2 YYEKEE (reference sequence).

The V gene is TRBV28, the J gene TRBJ2-1; no reliable D call. V dropped 5 bases and J dropped 2 bases, with 4 bases sitting between them. This CDR3 spans 12 amino acids. The germline V gene encodes CDR1 MDHEN and CDR2 SYDVKM. The CDR3 is CASSRAYNEQFF. CDR3 nucleotides: TGTGCCAGCAGTCGGGCCTACAATGAGCAGTTCTTC.

The rearrangement links TRBV6-5 to TRBJ1-2; TRBD1 might be the D (6 bases). The CDR3 has 14 residues. V gave up 5 bases and J gave up 5 bases, with 15 bases separating them. The V gene's germline CDR1 is MNHEY and CDR2 SVGAGI. DNA of the CDR3: TGTGCCAGCAGTCCCCGGGGGGCGTCTTATGGCTACACCTTC. Encoded protein: CASSPRGASYGYTF.

The chain links TRBV12-2 to TRBJ1-2. TRBV12-2 is a pseudogene. The CDR3 length is 14 residues. CDR3 nucleotide sequence: TGTGCAAGTCGCCGAGCCCCTGTAAACTATGGCTACACCTTC. This sequence encodes CASRRAPVNYGYTF.

On this clone itself: A read error may account for a junction end that differs from germline. The rearrangement uses TRBV7-8 and TRBJ2-7, with a possible D match to TRBD1 (5 bases). CDR1 and CDR2 (germline): SGHVS, FQNEAQ. There are 13 residues in the CDR3. In DNA, the CDR3 is TGTGCTAGCAAGCACAGGCCGGCATACGAGCAGTACTTC. It codes for CASKHRPAYEQYF.

This chain uses TRBV28 with TRBJ2-7; D possibly corresponds to TRBD1 (6 bases). The germline gives CDR1 MDHEN, CDR2 SYDVKM. Trimming pared 1 base from V and 2 bases from J, leaving 15 bases between. This CDR3 has 16 residues. The CDR3 DNA sequence: TGTGCCAGCAGTTTATACTCACACAGGGTGGCCTACGAGCAGTACTTC. It translates to CASSLYSHRVAYEQYF.

CDR3 sequence: CASRQAGGTGELFF. The DNA for the CDR3 is TGTGCCAGCAGACAAGCGGGGGGCACCGGGGAGCTGTTTTTT. V and J are TRBV5-5 and TRBJ2-2; 9 nucleotides align to TRBD2. The CDR3 loop spans 14 amino acids. With 5 bases clipped from V and 4 bases from J, the junction kept 3 bases outside the gene matches. Per the germline V gene, CDR1 is SGHKS and CDR2 is YYEKEE (reference sequence).

The V and J genes are TRBV5-1 and TRBJ2-1; tentative D call: TRBD1 (5 bases). V was clipped by 0 bases and J by 10 bases, with 14 bases between them. The CDR3 totals 14 residues. Germline lookup yields CDR1 SGHRS and CDR2 YFSETQ. The CDR3 bases are TGCGCCAGCAGCTTGGGTTTTGGGGCCAGGGAGCAGTTCTTC. This translates into CASSLGFGAREQFF. Drawing the rest from reference TRBV5-1 and TRBJ2-1, the complete variable domain is KAGVTQTPRYLIKTRGQQVTLSCSPISGHRSVSWYQQTPGQGLQFLFEYFSETQRNKGNFPGRFSGRQFSNSRSEMNVSTLELGDSALYLCASSLGFGAREQFFGPGTRLTVL.

This rearrangement joins TRBV5-6 to TRBJ2-7, with 8 bases aligning to TRBD2. The CDR3 spans 14 residues. After removal of 4 bases from V and 4 bases from J, the junction contained 7 bases not matched to a gene. The germline CDR1 and CDR2 sequences are SGHDT and YYEEEE. In nucleotides, the CDR3 is TGTGCCAGCAGCCAGGTGGGGACTAGTTACGAGCAGTACTTC. Its translation is CASSQVGTSYEQYF.

This chain uses TRBV5-1 with TRBJ2-1; 7 bases fit TRBD1. J gave up 9 bases and V 1 base, and 4 bases lay outside the gene matches. The length of the CDR3 is 13 residues. In germline, CDR1 is SGHRS, CDR2 YFSETQ. CDR3 sequence (DNA): TGCGCCAGCAGCTTGACAGGGGTGGGTGAGCAGTTCTTC. Amino acid sequence: CASSLTGVGEQFF.

V gene TRBV5-1 combines with J gene TRBJ2-1, with D tentatively TRBD2 (5 bases). Trimming took off 4 bases at V and 4 bases at J, with 9 bases between the two ends. There are 13 residues in the CDR3. From germline, CDR1 is SGHRS and CDR2 YFSETQ. The CDR3 DNA reads as TGCGCCAGCAGCGTCGGGGATTACAATGAGCAGTTCTTC. Translating gives CASSVGDYNEQFF. The variable domain in full, with the rest retrieved from reference TRBV5-1 and TRBJ2-1, is KAGVTQTPRYLIKTRGQQVTLSCSPISGHRSVSWYQQTPGQGLQFLFEYFSETQRNKGNFPGRFSGRQFSNSRSEMNVSTLELGDSALYLCASSVGDYNEQFFGPGTRLTVL.

This clone was seen a handful of times. The chain joins TRBV25-1 to TRBJ1-5; 7 bases map to TRBD1. The junction had 4 bases not matched to a gene; V was cut back by 2 bases and J by 3 bases. Germline CDR1 reads MGHDK; CDR2 reads SYGVNS. The CDR3 spans 15 residues. The CDR3 bases are TGTGCCAGCAGTGAAGGGACAGCTAACAATCAGCCCCAGCATTTT. Translating it yields CASSEGTANNQPQHF.

This clone was seen a single time. In nucleotides, the CDR3 is TGTGCCAGCAGCTTGGGGACAGGGGGCCCCGGGGAGCTGTTTTTT. Translated: CASSLGTGGPGELFF. This chain links TRBV7-9 with TRBJ2-2, with 12 bases matching TRBD1. The CDR3 is 15 amino acids. V shed 3 bases, J shed 6 bases, and the junction held 2 bases outside the gene matches. The V gene's germline CDR1 is SEHNR and CDR2 FQNEAQ (reference sequence).

CDR3 bases: TGTGCCAGCAGGGGACAGGGCAATGAGCAGTTCTTC. This codes for CASRGQGNEQFF. The V and J genes are TRBV2 and TRBJ2-1, with 9 bases aligning to TRBD1. The germline gives CDR1 SNHLY, CDR2 FYNNEI. The CDR3 spans 12 residues. With V trimmed by 6 bases and J by 6 bases, 0 bases remained unmatched. Supplemented by reference TRBV2 and TRBJ2-1, the full variable domain reads EPEVTQTPSHQVTQMGQEVILRCVPISNHLYFYWYRQILGQKVEFLVSFYNNEISEKSEIFDDQFSVERPDGSNFTLKIRSTKLEDSAMYFCASRGQGNEQFFGPGTRLTVL.

The rearrangement joins TRBV13 to TRBJ1-1; the D gene is possibly TRBD1 (6 bases). V dropped 3 bases and J dropped 1 base, with 12 bases sitting between them. CDR3 length: 15 residues. CDR1 is PRHDT and CDR2 is FYEKMQ in the germline V gene (reference sequence). In DNA, the CDR3 is TGTGCCAGCAGCTTTAGTGGCAGGGGGAACACTGAAGCTTTCTTT. This sequence encodes CASSFSGRGNTEAFF.

The V call is TRBV6-1, the J call TRBJ1-2, with D unclear. The CDR3 contains 13 residues. V was clipped by 6 bases and J by 0 bases, with 8 bases between them. Germline CDR1 reads MNHNS; CDR2 reads SASEGT. Here the CDR3 DNA reads TGTGCCAGCAGCACGAGGGCTAACTATGGCTACACCTTC. Amino acid sequence: CASSTRANYGYTF.

The gene calls are TRBV5-1 and TRBJ1-1; 7 bases agree with TRBD1. Germline CDR1 SGHRS, CDR2 YFSETQ. Losses at the gene ends were 7 bases for V and 4 bases for J; bases not matched to a gene: 1. The CDR3 covers 11 residues. The CDR3 DNA reads as TGCGCCAGCCGACAGGGCACTGAAGCTTTCTTT. Its protein is CASRQGTEAFF.

The rearrangement joins TRBV30 to TRBJ2-7; perhaps TRBD1 as D (7 bases). The germline gives CDR1 GTSNPN, CDR2 SVGIG (reference sequence). V dropped 2 bases and J dropped 5 bases, with 22 bases sitting between them. This CDR3 contains 16 residues. CDR3 region: CAWSSWGDSPRDEQYF. The CDR3 DNA reads as TGTGCCTGGAGTTCATGGGGGGACAGCCCAAGGGACGAGCAGTACTTC.

The chain links TRBV9 to TRBJ2-3, with D perhaps TRBD2 (6 bases). The CDR3 extends over 16 amino acids. V lost 1 base and J 0 bases, leaving 12 bases between the germline ends. In germline, CDR1 is SGDLS, CDR2 YYNGEE. The DNA of the CDR3 is TGTGCCAGCAGCGTATCATCCGGGGGTAGCACAGATACGCAGTATTTT. This sequence encodes CASSVSSGGSTDTQYF.

This chain joins TRBV5-4 and TRBJ1-6; weak D call: TRBD1 (6 bases). The CDR3 runs to 17 residues. The germline V gene encodes CDR1 SGHNT and CDR2 YYREEE (reference sequence). The V and J ends lost 0 bases and 4 bases respectively, with 14 bases between them. The CDR3 coding sequence is TGTGCCAGCAGCTTGGTCGCGACAGGTGGTTATAATTCACCCCTCCACTTT. This sequence encodes CASSLVATGGYNSPLHF.

This clone was observed a few times. The J gene is TRBJ2-3, the V gene TRBV20-1; D is unresolved. The CDR3 is 11 amino acids. Looked up from germline, CDR1 is DFQATT and CDR2 is SNEGSKA (reference sequence). Trimming stripped 1 base from V and 15 bases from J, with 14 bases between. CDR3 sequence: CSARGPGNPYF. CDR3 coding DNA: TGCAGTGCTAGAGGGCCGGGTAACCCCTATTTT.

The rearrangement joins TRBV15 to TRBJ2-7; D may be TRBD1 (6 bases). V lost 4 bases and J lost 4, with 23 bases in between. The CDR3 contains 17 residues. Germline V lookup: CDR1 LNHNV, CDR2 YYDKDF (reference sequence). The CDR3: CATSTYRDRPGIYEQYF. The CDR3 region has the DNA TGTGCCACCAGCACCTACCGAGACAGGCCGGGGATTTACGAGCAGTACTTC. Complete variable domain (other parts from reference TRBV15 and TRBJ2-7): DAMVIQNPRYQVTQFGKPVTLSCSQTLNHNVMYWYQQKSSQAPKLLFHYYDKDFNNEADTPDNFQSRRPNTSFCFLDIRSPGLGDTAMYLCATSTYRDRPGIYEQYFGPGTRLTVT.

This clone was recorded a few times. The genes are TRBV5-1 and TRBJ1-5; TRBD1 is a possible D gene (6 bases). The CDR3 length is 13 residues. Deletions cut 2 bases from V and 5 bases from J, with 8 bases between. Germline values: CDR1 SGHRS, CDR2 YFSETQ. The CDR3, as DNA: TGCGCCAGCAGCTTCTCAGGGGATCAGCCCCAGCATTTT. Translation gives CASSFSGDQPQHF.

The rearrangement uses TRBV2 and TRBJ2-1, with TRBD2 identical over 12 bases. From germline, CDR1 is SNHLY and CDR2 FYNNEI. The J segment lost 3 bases and the V segment lost 3 bases, leaving 6 bases of the junction unmatched. This CDR3 has 17 amino acids. DNA for the CDR3: TGTGCCAGCAGTGATTATCGACTAGCGGGGGACTACAATGAGCAGTTCTTC. Its protein product is CASSDYRLAGDYNEQFF.

The rearrangement uses TRBV29-1 and TRBJ2-7; D is undetermined. The germline V gene encodes CDR1 SQVTM and CDR2 ANQGSEA. V was shortened by 4 bases and J by 6 bases, with 13 bases between the two germline ends. This CDR3 is built from 12 residues. The CDR3, as DNA: TGCAGCGTTGGTCGGAGCCCCGGCGAGCAGTACTTC. Translating it yields CSVGRSPGEQYF.

The V and J genes are TRBV7-9 and TRBJ2-3, with 8 bases aligning to TRBD1. The CDR3 sequence is 15 residues long. Per germline, CDR1 SEHNR and CDR2 FQNEAQ (reference sequence). Trimming cost V 5 bases and J 7 bases; bases outside gene matches: 11. CDR3 sequence: CASSMNPGTGYTQYF. CDR3 sequence (DNA): TGTGCCAGCAGCATGAACCCCGGGACAGGCTATACGCAGTATTTT.